A selection of T cell receptor beta chains follows, all from one sample in a study of PD-1 blockade in mismatch repair-deficient tumors. Data came from immunoSEQ multiplex PCR; TCRdb stores just in-frame clones and leaves some out. The table shows 40,000 to 65,000 clones, with approximately 84% occurring only once. The material sequenced was peripheral blood, taken about 4.5 months after starting pembrolizumab. These receptors all come from an adult with mismatch repair-deficient cancer. The CDR3 runs from the conserved cysteine through the conserved F or W. Fields, in order: V gene, clone size, J gene, D gene, CDR3 protein, CDR3 DNA. The D gene is left open where the match is weak. The size entry is marked missing in some rows and otherwise reads once, few, many or a size class.

TRBV11-3	NA	TRBJ2-1	NA	CASSGQSSYNEQFF	TGTGCCAGCAGCGGGCAGAGCTCCTACAATGAGCAGTTCTTC
TRBV6-1	NA	TRBJ2-6	NA	CASSVVTGANVLTF	TGTGCCAGCAGTGTTGTTACTGGGGCCAACGTCCTGACTTTC
TRBV28	NA	TRBJ1-2	TRBD1	CASSPGQGRYGYTF	TGTGCCAGCAGTCCGGGACAGGGGCGCTATGGCTACACCTTC
TRBV6-5	NA	TRBJ2-2	NA	CASGTGRELFF	TGTGCCAGCGGGACGGGGCGGGAGCTGTTTTTT
TRBV15	NA	TRBJ2-5	NA	CATSRDHSGETQYF	TGTGCCACCAGCAGAGATCACAGTGGAGAGACCCAGTACTTC
TRBV7-2	NA	TRBJ2-3	TRBD1	CASTLAWGQGVTDTQYF	TGTGCCAGCACCCTTGCATGGGGACAGGGTGTCACAGATACGCAGTATTTT
TRBV11-3	NA	TRBJ2-3	NA	CASSLVVGSTDTQYF	TGTGCCAGCAGCTTAGTGGTGGGCAGCACAGATACGCAGTATTTT
TRBV29-1	NA	TRBJ2-1	TRBD2	CSVEFLSGSSYNEQFF	TGCAGCGTTGAATTTCTTAGCGGGTCGTCCTACAATGAGCAGTTCTTC
TRBV7-8	once	TRBJ2-1	TRBD2	CASSSPGEGSYNEQFF	TGTGCCAGCAGCTCTCCGGGGGAGGGGTCCTACAATGAGCAGTTCTTC
TRBV9	NA	TRBJ2-7	NA	CASSVGNSYEQYF	TGTGCCAGCAGCGTAGGAAACTCCTACGAGCAGTACTTC
TRBV11-3	NA	TRBJ2-3	NA	CASSFRSDTQYF	TGTGCCAGCAGCTTCAGATCAGATACGCAGTATTTT
TRBV6-6	NA	TRBJ1-1	NA	CASREGGARTEAFF	TGTGCCAGCAGAGAGGGGGGGGCGCGCACTGAAGCTTTCTTT
TRBV9	NA	TRBJ1-2	TRBD1	CASSLGTEPYNYGYTF	TGTGCCAGCAGCCTCGGGACAGAGCCCTATAACTATGGCTACACCTTC
TRBV7-2	NA	TRBJ2-7	TRBD2	CASSLEGLAGFEQYF	TGTGCCAGCAGCTTGGAAGGACTAGCGGGATTTGAGCAGTACTTC
TRBV5-1	NA	TRBJ2-5	NA	CASSLPNANGETQYF	TGCGCCAGCAGCTTGCCTAATGCTAACGGGGAGACCCAGTACTTC
TRBV19	NA	TRBJ2-2	NA	CASSPWTDWNTGELFF	TGTGCCAGTAGTCCCTGGACAGACTGGAACACCGGGGAGCTGTTTTTT
TRBV4-2	NA	TRBJ2-1	NA	CASSPRESSYNEQFF	TGTGCCAGCAGCCCCCGAGAGAGCTCCTACAATGAGCAGTTCTTC
TRBV28	NA	TRBJ2-1	TRBD2	CASTPRGSSYNEQFF	TGTGCCAGCACCCCGCGGGGGAGCTCCTACAATGAGCAGTTCTTC
TRBV14	NA	TRBJ2-5	TRBD1	CASRPSGTGEETQYF	TGTGCCAGCAGGCCATCCGGGACAGGGGAGGAGACCCAGTACTTC
TRBV19	NA	TRBJ2-2	TRBD2	CASGLAANTGELFF	TGTGCCAGCGGACTAGCCGCGAACACCGGGGAGCTGTTTTTT
TRBV9	NA	TRBJ1-4	NA	CARYEHRKLFF	TGTGCCAGATATGAGCACAGAAAACTGTTTTTT
TRBV5-1	NA	TRBJ2-7	NA	CASSLSRGVADEQYF	TGCGCCAGCAGCTTGTCCAGGGGTGTTGCCGACGAGCAGTACTTC
TRBV27	NA	TRBJ2-1	NA	CATSRGTSYNEQFF	TGTGCCACCTCACGGGGTACCTCCTACAATGAGCAGTTCTTC
TRBV4-3	few	TRBJ2-1	TRBD2	CASSQGAGGYNEQFF	TGCGCCAGCAGCCAAGGAGCGGGAGGGTACAATGAGCAGTTCTTC
TRBV7-9	NA	TRBJ2-4	NA	CASSPIRAEQGGADIQYF	TGTGCCAGCAGCCCCATTAGAGCCGAACAGGGTGGGGCGGACATTCAGTACTTC
TRBV7-9	NA	TRBJ2-1	TRBD1	CASSRDRNYNEQFF	TGTGCCAGCAGCAGGGACAGAAACTACAATGAGCAGTTCTTC
TRBV5-8	NA	TRBJ2-1	NA	CASSRQGGSYNEQFF	TGTGCCAGCAGCAGGCAAGGTGGGTCCTACAATGAGCAGTTCTTC
TRBV19	NA	TRBJ2-2	NA	CASNAGGTGELFF	TGTGCCAGTAACGCAGGAGGGACCGGGGAGCTGTTTTTT
TRBV6-1	NA	TRBJ2-7	NA	CASRGGDRPYEQYF	TGTGCCAGCAGGGGGGGGGACAGGCCCTACGAGCAGTACTTC
TRBV5-8	NA	TRBJ1-5	NA	CASSLLVRGQPQHF	TGTGCCAGCAGCTTGCTGGTCCGGGGCCAGCCCCAGCATTTT
TRBV6-6	NA	TRBJ2-5	NA	CASSYIARQETQYF	TGTGCCAGCAGTTATATTGCCCGCCAAGAGACCCAGTACTTC
TRBV5-4	NA	TRBJ2-3	TRBD2	CASSPGLAGGRGLNTQYF	TGTGCCAGCAGCCCCGGACTAGCGGGAGGGCGTGGGTTAAATACGCAGTATTTT
TRBV30	NA	TRBJ2-7	NA	CAWSVQKGSRVLGGSEQYF	TGTGCCTGGAGTGTACAGAAGGGGAGTCGGGTTTTAGGGGGTAGCGAGCAGTACTTC
TRBV2	NA	TRBJ2-1	NA	CASSGGVGGSSYNEQFF	TGTGCCAGCAGTGGGGGGGTCGGTGGGAGCTCCTACAATGAGCAGTTCTTC
TRBV5-1	NA	TRBJ1-1	TRBD1	CASSFSGGSDTEAFF	TGCGCCAGCAGCTTCTCAGGGGGCAGCGACACTGAAGCTTTCTTT
TRBV6-1	NA	TRBJ1-5	NA	CASRDQQVGNQPQHF	TGTGCCAGCAGGGACCAGCAAGTGGGCAATCAGCCCCAGCATTTT
TRBV5-1	NA	TRBJ1-4	NA	CASSTGLNEKLFF	TGCGCCAGCAGCACTGGTCTTAATGAAAAACTGTTTTTT
TRBV5-4	NA	TRBJ2-1	NA	CASSLGLSSSYNEQFF	TGTGCCAGCAGCTTGGGACTTTCAAGCTCCTACAATGAGCAGTTCTTC
TRBV6-5	NA	TRBJ2-3	TRBD2	CASSPPGRATDTQYF	TGTGCCAGCAGCCCCCCCGGGAGGGCCACAGATACGCAGTATTTT
TRBV30	NA	TRBJ2-1	TRBD2	CAWSPGLAGGEQFF	TGTGCCTGGAGTCCGGGACTAGCGGGAGGTGAGCAGTTCTTC
TRBV28	NA	TRBJ2-1	NA	CASSIHTGARYNEQFF	TGTGCCAGCAGCATCCACACGGGGGCAAGATACAATGAGCAGTTCTTC
TRBV11-3	NA	TRBJ2-2	NA	CASSPQREAGELFF	TGTGCCAGCAGCCCCCAAAGGGAGGCCGGGGAGCTGTTTTTT
TRBV7-2	NA	TRBJ1-2	NA	CASSPNRDAGYTF	TGTGCCAGCAGCCCTAACAGGGATGCAGGCTACACCTTC
TRBV5-1	NA	TRBJ2-3	TRBD2	CASSWTSGITDTQYF	TGCGCCAGCAGCTGGACTAGCGGGATCACAGATACGCAGTATTTT
TRBV7-2	NA	TRBJ1-3	NA	CASSLVTGNSGNTIYF	TGTGCCAGCAGCTTAGTTACGGGAAACTCTGGAAACACCATATATTTT
TRBV15	few	TRBJ2-3	TRBD1	CATSSDRVRTDTQYF	TGTGCCACCAGCAGCGACAGGGTTCGGACAGATACGCAGTATTTT
TRBV5-1	NA	TRBJ2-7	NA	CASSLTWESEQYF	TGCGCCAGCAGCTTGACTTGGGAGTCCGAGCAGTACTTC
TRBV25-1	NA	TRBJ2-1	TRBD2	CASSVAGGPFTYNEQFF	TGTGCCAGCAGTGTAGCGGGAGGGCCTTTCACCTACAATGAGCAGTTCTTC
TRBV7-9	NA	TRBJ2-6	TRBD1	CASSASGGSGANVLTF	TGTGCCAGCAGCGCATCAGGGGGCTCTGGGGCCAACGTCCTGACTTTC
TRBV23-1	NA	TRBJ2-7	NA	CASSQPGFVGYF	TGCGCCAGCAGTCAACCGGGTTTTGTGGGGTACTTC
TRBV27	few	TRBJ1-1	NA	CASSLSLNTEAFF	TGTGCCAGCAGTTTATCCCTGAACACTGAAGCTTTCTTT
TRBV6-6	few	TRBJ2-1	NA	CASSYSSHVDEQFF	TGTGCCAGCAGTTACTCTTCTCACGTCGATGAGCAGTTCTTC
TRBV2	NA	TRBJ2-5	NA	CASSVLQPQETQYF	TGTGCCAGCAGTGTGTTACAGCCCCAAGAGACCCAGTACTTC
TRBV19	NA	TRBJ2-3	NA	CASSREGSIDTQYF	TGTGCCAGTAGTCGAGAGGGTTCGATAGATACGCAGTATTTT
TRBV9	NA	TRBJ2-7	TRBD2	CASSAGLDSYEQYF	TGTGCCAGCAGCGCAGGACTAGACTCCTACGAGCAGTACTTC
TRBV9	once	TRBJ2-3	NA	CASSVDTGGGSTDTQYF	TGTGCCAGCAGCGTAGATACGGGTGGCGGGAGCACAGATACGCAGTATTTT
TRBV6-1	NA	TRBJ1-4	NA	CASSEDPGWAADNEKLFF	TGTGCCAGCAGTGAAGATCCGGGGTGGGCCGCGGATAATGAAAAACTGTTTTTT
TRBV7-3	NA	TRBJ2-1	NA	CASSPSGYDNEQFF	TGTGCCAGCAGCCCAAGCGGGTATGACAATGAGCAGTTCTTC